This T cell receptor beta chain was recorded in a study of CD8+ T cells in alopecia areata. Study-level background: C3H/HeJ donors with spontaneous alopecia, 6-12 months old, supplied skin grafts to roughly 7-11-week-old female C3H/HeJ mice. Notes on the study in general: Lesional scalp, especially alopecia totalis/universalis, showed higher clonality than normal scalp.

RNA extraction was followed by reverse transcription into cDNA, which acted as the sequencing template. TCRdb's copy holds only in-frame clones and misses some; the assay was immunoSEQ multiplex PCR. The sample yields 15,000 to 20,000 clones, without any singletons. The germline V gene has CDR1 FNHDT and CDR2 SITEND (reference sequence). The CDR3 consists of 15 residues. V gave up 2 bases and J gave up 0 bases; unmatched junction bases: 3. Concerning this clone itself: The antigen remains unidentified. Genes here carry mouse names. The CDR3 extends 4 residues past the end of the read, so its final part is completed from the germline J gene.

On the basis of CD4, CD8alpha, NKG2D, NKG2ACE and other markers, pooled cutaneous lymph node cells were sorted. J is TRBJ2-3 and V is TRBV19, with 7 positions matching TRBD2. Sequenced: CD8+ T cells sorted from a lymph node. The sequence was collected from a C3H/HeJ mouse with alopecia areata. This line is of MHC haplotype H2-k. The CDR3 region is CASSILGVSAETLYF. The sequenced part of the CDR3 DNA is TGTGCCAGCAGTATCCTGGGGGTTAGTGCAGAA.